One and the same sample provided the 10 T cell receptor beta chains below, sequenced in a study of metastatic and nonmetastatic thyroid tumors. Nobody among the patients had been given any treatment before thyroid surgery. With MiXCR, TCRdb reprocessed the PCR reads. The sample lists about 93,000 clones, roughly 13% seen once, with around 11% in the top ten. What was sequenced was blood. All receptors come from a female donor with papillary thyroid cancer or a benign thyroid nodule (not recorded which). Some clones in this sample may be carry-over from other donors' samples.

This clone was counted at least ten times. This sequence joins TRBV4-2 and TRBJ2-3; TRBD2 agrees at 13 bases. Per the germline V gene, CDR1 is LGHNA and CDR2 is YNFKEQ. CDR3 length equals 16 residues. The J segment lost 5 bases and the V segment lost 4 bases, leaving 6 bases of the junction unmatched. CDR3 region: CASSRETSGRLDTQYF. In nucleotides, the CDR3 is TGTGCCAGCAGCCGAGAGACTAGCGGGAGGTTAGATACGCAGTATTTT.

By share of the sample, this clone is medium-sized. The chain carries TRBV4-3 and TRBJ2-7; 13 nucleotides agree with TRBD2. After removal of 2 bases from V and 5 bases from J, the junction contained 9 bases not matched to a gene. Germline loops: CDR1 LGHNA, CDR2 YSLEER. This CDR3 contains 17 residues. CDR3 sequence: CASSQSRTSGSINEQYF. CDR3 coding DNA: TGCGCCAGCAGCCAATCAAGGACTAGCGGGAGCATCAACGAGCAGTACTTC.

This clone was seen at least ten times. This CDR3 is CASSQERETQYF. The CDR3 bases are TGTGCCAGCTCACAAGAGAGGGAGACCCAGTACTTC. This chain uses TRBV18 with TRBJ2-5; D ambiguous. The CDR3 totals 12 residues. Germline CDR1 reads KGHSH; CDR2 reads LQKENI. Between the trimmed V and J ends, which lost 4 bases and 5 bases, there was a span of 8 bases.

This clone has a count of ten or more. As DNA, the CDR3 is TGTGCCAGCAGTTCCCTTAGACAGGGAAAATCCACCTACGAGCAGTACTTC. Translated, it gives CASSSLRQGKSTYEQYF. The V gene is TRBV12-3 or TRBV12-4, the J gene TRBJ2-7, with 7 bases lining up with TRBD1. J lost 2 bases, V lost 4 bases, and 14 bases had no gene match. There are 17 residues in the CDR3.

The rearrangement links TRBV9 to TRBJ2-1; D gene unclear. The germline CDR1 and CDR2 sequences are SGDLS and YYNGEE. CDR3 length: 12 residues. Between the trimmed V and J ends, which lost 0 bases and 10 bases, there was a span of 8 bases. The CDR3 sequence: CASSVEGIEQFF. CDR3 bases: TGTGCCAGCAGCGTAGAGGGTATAGAGCAGTTCTTC.

The genes are TRBV6-6 and TRBJ1-3; the D gene is possibly TRBD1 (5 bases). V was trimmed by 2 bases and J by 4 bases, leaving 15 bases between them. CDR3 length: 16 amino acids. Germline CDR1 is MNHNY and CDR2 is SVGAGI (reference sequence). The CDR3 sequence: CASSYGQGVYGNTIYF. The CDR3 DNA is TGTGCCAGCAGTTACGGGCAGGGAGTCTACGGAAACACCATATATTTT.

This clone ranks as medium-sized. The chain recombines TRBV4-2 with TRBJ2-7, with unresolved D. Germline CDR1 LGHNA, CDR2 YNFKEQ. The CDR3 sequence is 15 residues long. Between the trimmed V and J ends, which lost 0 bases and 0 bases, there was a span of 9 bases. CDR3 loop: CASSQDGSFSYEQYF. As DNA, the CDR3 is TGTGCCAGCAGCCAAGACGGGTCCTTCTCCTACGAGCAGTACTTC.

The table lists this clone with many counts. Here the CDR3 reads CASSLLNTGELFF. The CDR3 bases are TGTGCCAGCAGTTTACTCAACACCGGGGAGCTGTTTTTT. The V gene is TRBV27, the J gene TRBJ2-2; no definite D call. The CDR3 spans 13 residues. V was trimmed by 2 bases and J by 2 bases, leaving 3 bases between them. Germline CDR1 MNHEY, CDR2 SMNVEV (reference sequence).

Ten or more counts support this clone. The rearrangement uses TRBV3-1 and TRBJ1-5; no reliable D call. Trimming stripped 2 bases from V and 0 bases from J, with 17 bases between. There are 18 residues in the CDR3. The germline V gene encodes CDR1 LGHDT and CDR2 YNNKEL (reference sequence). The CDR3 sequence: CASSQLAPRLRSNQPQHF. CDR3 sequence (DNA): TGTGCCAGCAGCCAACTGGCCCCCCGTCTGCGTAGCAATCAGCCCCAGCATTTT.

The table lists this clone with many counts. This sequence joins TRBV5-1 and TRBJ1-3; no definite D call. Germline V gene data show CDR1 as SGHRS and CDR2 as YFSETQ. Trimming took off 0 bases at V and 3 bases at J, with 16 bases between the two ends. The CDR3 extends over 17 amino acids. The CDR3 spells CASSLGTSRVGGNTIYF. For the CDR3, the DNA is TGCGCCAGCAGCTTGGGGACTTCCAGAGTAGGTGGAAACACCATATATTTT.